Sequencing of this TCR beta chain was carried out in a study of radiotherapy plus CTLA-4 blockade in lung cancer (dated 2018 in TCRdb). Regarding the complete study: Objective responses were observed in about a sixth of enrolled patients, and disease control was achieved in less than 40%. The investigation overall reported the following: Increased serum interferon-beta after radiation, together with early dynamic changes in blood T cell clones, were reported to be the strongest predictors of response. After treatment with radiotherapy and ipilimumab, TCR clones that came from tumors expanded in the peripheral blood.

This clone was seen once. Its specific antigen is unknown. No much larger clone is present one base from it, and per-base qualities are unavailable. Focal radiation therapy combined with CTLA-4 blockade (ipilimumab) was tested in patients with chemo-refractory metastatic non-small-cell lung cancer. Libraries were built with the immunoSEQ multiplex PCR assay. Imported from immuneACCESS, the table was reduced by TCRdb to in-frame sequences with V and J called. These copies leave out some clones; in studies compared against another copy, an unresolved V gene accounts for under half, and the cause of the remainder is not known. A total of about 94,000 clones appear in this sample, around 83% of them only once. The ten largest clones add up to roughly 25% of the sample. Here the sequenced sample was peripheral blood, taken from a patient treated with radiotherapy plus ipilimumab. The TCR originated in a human donor with non-small cell lung cancer that progressed on radiotherapy plus ipilimumab.

DNA sequence: TGTGCCATCAAAGCCAGTGCAGGCGACACTGAAGCTTTCTTT. Translation gives CAIKASAGDTEAFF. The chain is assembled from TRBV10-3 and TRBJ1-1; the D segment cannot be called with confidence. Including the terminal cysteine and phenylalanine, the CDR3 comprises 14 residues. The retained sequence is limited to the CDR3, 42 bases, with the frame set at the first base. From a lookup of the germline V gene, CDR1 and CDR2 are ENHRY and SYGVKD. The germline ends are 15 bases apart after V is trimmed by 7 bases and J by 3 bases.